The next 32 T cell receptor beta chains were all read from a single sample in a study of control samples from healthy donors and cancer patients. The method was immunoSEQ multiplex PCR; TCRdb's version includes in-frame clones alone and lacks a portion of them. In the table there are approximately 170,000 clones, 90% of which are singletons. Sequenced input: blood. All receptors derive from a woman aged 50 to 60 in good health.

This clone is a singleton in its sample. CDR3 DNA sequence: TGTGCCAGTTATAAATGGCAGGCTGGGGGCTACACCTTC. It codes for CASYKWQAGGYTF. The rearrangement joins TRBV19 to TRBJ1-2; D is undetermined. Germline V CDR1 and CDR2: LNHDA, SQIVND (reference sequence). V was clipped by 8 bases and J by 8 bases, with 18 bases between them. The CDR3 length is 13 residues. Variable domain in full (rest from reference TRBV19 and TRBJ1-2): DGGITQSPKYLFRKEGQNVTLSCEQNLNHDAMYWYRQDPGQGLRLIYYSQIVNDFQKGDIAEGYSVSREKKESFPLTVTSAQKNPTAFYLCASYKWQAGGYTFGSGTRLTVV.

This chain connects TRBV28 to TRBJ1-5, with no clear D. The CDR3 is 14 amino acids. Germline V gene lookup returns CDR1 MDHEN and CDR2 SYDVKM. V was cut by 4 bases and J by 0 bases, with 7 bases left in between. CDR3 bases: TGTGCCAGCAGTTCCGAGTATAGCAATCAGCCCCAGCATTTT. Residues: CASSSEYSNQPQHF.

This clone was detected once. V is TRBV28 and J is TRBJ2-7; 11 bases are a match to TRBD1. Germline V gene data show CDR1 as MDHEN and CDR2 as SYDVKM. With 2 bases clipped from V and 5 bases from J, the junction kept 5 bases outside the gene matches. The CDR3 contains 15 residues. CDR3 region: CASSLAGQGADEQYF. CDR3 bases: TGTGCCAGCAGTTTAGCAGGACAGGGGGCCGACGAGCAGTACTTC.

This clone was recorded once. The rearrangement links TRBV19 to TRBJ2-5; D gene unclear. From germline, CDR1 is LNHDA and CDR2 SQIVND (reference sequence). This CDR3 region has 14 residues. Trimming took off 5 bases at V and 0 bases at J, with 10 bases between the two ends. The CDR3 DNA is TGTGCCAGTAGTGTGGGTCAATACCAAGAGACCCAGTACTTC. The encoded protein is CASSVGQYQETQYF. Variable domain in full (rest from reference TRBV19 and TRBJ2-5): DGGITQSPKYLFRKEGQNVTLSCEQNLNHDAMYWYRQDPGQGLRLIYYSQIVNDFQKGDIAEGYSVSREKKESFPLTVTSAQKNPTAFYLCASSVGQYQETQYFGPGTRLLVL.

This chain uses TRBV11-2 with TRBJ1-1; no definite D call. This CDR3 has 13 amino acids. The V and J ends lost 3 bases and 4 bases respectively, with 9 bases between them. CDR1 is SGHAT, CDR2 FQNNGV, per germline. The CDR3 spells CASSLGRPTEAFF. The CDR3 DNA reads TGTGCCAGCAGCTTGGGGAGGCCCACTGAAGCTTTCTTT. Based on the CDR3 plus reference TRBV11-2 and TRBJ1-1, the full variable domain is EAGVAQSPRYKIIEKRQSVAFWCNPISGHATLYWYQQILGQGPKLLIQFQNNGVVDDSQLPKDRFSAERLKGVDSTLKIQPAKLEDSAVYLCASSLGRPTEAFFGQGTRLTVV.

This chain connects TRBV6-1 to TRBJ1-6; D is perhaps TRBD1 (6 bases). Germline V gene lookup returns CDR1 MNHNS and CDR2 SASEGT. The CDR3 totals 16 residues. The germline V and J ends were trimmed by 2 bases and 7 bases, with 15 bases remaining between them. CDR3 sequence reads: CASSEIGRGGNSPLHF. CDR3 nucleotides: TGTGCCAGCAGTGAAATCGGCAGGGGAGGAAATTCACCCCTCCACTTT.

CDR3 DNA sequence: TGTGCCAGCACCCCATTTGGTAATCAGCCCCAGCATTTT. Protein product: CASTPFGNQPQHF. V usage is TRBV28 and J usage is TRBJ1-5, with unresolved D. CDR1 MDHEN and CDR2 SYDVKM come from the germline V gene. V lost 7 bases, J lost 4 bases, and 11 bases lay in between. The CDR3 sequence is 13 residues long.

The chain combines TRBV24-1 with TRBJ1-5, with 7 bases lining up with TRBD1. CDR3 size: 14 residues. V lost 2 bases to trimming and J lost 5 bases; unmatched junction nucleotides: 2. CDR1 KGHDR and CDR2 SFDVKD come from the germline V gene. As DNA, the CDR3 is TGTGCCACCAGTGATTCCCAGGGGGATCAGCCCCAGCATTTT. It is translated as CATSDSQGDQPQHF.

The chain has TRBV9 and TRBJ2-1; tentatively, D is TRBD1 or TRBD2 (5 bases each). The CDR3 runs 12 residues. Germline loops: CDR1 SGDLS, CDR2 YYNGEE. Trimming pared 3 bases from V and 15 bases from J, leaving 16 bases between. The CDR3 spells CASSATRGRVFF. CDR3 bases: TGTGCCAGCAGCGCAACCCGGGGCCGAGTGTTCTTC.

The chain recombines TRBV6-6 with TRBJ1-3, with D unclear. The CDR3 length is 11 residues. Per the germline V gene, CDR1 is MNHNY and CDR2 is SVGAGI (reference sequence). V was shortened by 2 bases and J by 4 bases, with 0 bases between the two germline ends. The CDR3 sequence: CASSYGNTIYF. In DNA form, the CDR3 reads TGTGCCAGCAGTTACGGAAACACCATATATTTT.

For this clone: Additional DNA sequences in this sample encode the identical CDR3. The chain employs TRBV12-3 or TRBV12-4 and TRBJ2-3; D gene ambiguous. This CDR3 contains 12 residues. Trimming pared 1 base from V and 3 bases from J, leaving 2 bases between. The chain's CDR3 is CASSLGTDTQYF. Here the CDR3 DNA reads TGTGCCAGCAGTTTAGGGACAGATACGCAGTATTTT.

This clone was counted between two and nine times. One end of the junction varies from germline; a read error may be responsible. The chain recombines TRBV7-7 with TRBJ2-2; TRBD2 matches 8 bases. The CDR3 is 15 residues long. Germline V gene lookup returns CDR1 SSHAT and CDR2 FNYEAQ (reference sequence). CDR3 DNA: TGTGCTAGCAGCTCGACTAGCGCGAACACCGGGGAGCTGTTTTTT. The encoded protein is CASSSTSANTGELFF.

The chain has TRBV2 and TRBJ2-7; D not certain. CDR3 length: 11 amino acids. Trimming shortened V by 6 bases and J by 3 bases, and 6 bases separated the two germline ends. The germline V gene encodes CDR1 SNHLY and CDR2 FYNNEI. The CDR3 here is CASSPRYEQYF. The DNA of the CDR3 is TGTGCCAGCAGCCCCCGCTACGAGCAGTACTTC.

The CDR3: CASSYQVLRLFF. CDR3 nucleotides: TGTGCCAGCAGTTACCAGGTTCTTAGGCTGTTCTTC. The rearrangement joins TRBV6-2 or TRBV6-3 to TRBJ2-1; D gene ambiguous. The CDR3 spans 12 residues. Per the germline V gene, CDR1 is MNHEY and CDR2 is SVGEGT. V lost 2 bases and J 15 bases, leaving 14 bases between the germline ends.

The chain joins TRBV28 to TRBJ2-7; D is perhaps TRBD2 (5 bases). Per germline, CDR1 MDHEN and CDR2 SYDVKM. The V end was cut by 5 bases, the J end by 12 bases, with 23 bases between. This CDR3 is 14 amino acids long. The CDR3 DNA sequence: TGTGCCAGCAGTCCCCCGGCGGGCGGCCCCAGGCGGTACTTC. This sequence encodes CASSPPAGGPRRYF. The full variable domain, with the rest looked up from reference TRBV28 and TRBJ2-7, is DVKVTQSSRYLVKRTGEKVFLECVQDMDHENMFWYRQDPGLGLRLIYFSYDVKMKEKGDIPEGYSVSREKKERFSLILESASTNQTSMYLCASSPPAGGPRRYFGPGTRLTVT.

The chain links TRBV7-9 to TRBJ1-6; possible D gene TRBD1, 5 bases. V was shortened by 6 bases and J by 7 bases, with 10 bases between the two germline ends. The germline CDR1 and CDR2 sequences are SEHNR and FQNEAQ (reference sequence). The length of the CDR3 is 13 residues. The CDR3 coding sequence is TGTGCCAGCAGGTGGGACCAAAATTCACCCCTCCACTTT. This codes for CASRWDQNSPLHF.

The rearrangement uses TRBV28 and TRBJ1-1; maybe TRBD1 (6 bases). Trimming took off 4 bases at V and 4 bases at J, with 13 bases between the two ends. Germline assignment: CDR1 MDHEN and CDR2 SYDVKM. The CDR3 contains 14 residues. The CDR3 loop is CASSSPGEGTEAFF. The DNA for the CDR3 is TGTGCCAGCAGTTCTCCAGGGGAGGGCACTGAAGCTTTCTTT.

This chain uses TRBV7-2 with TRBJ1-1; no clear D. V lost 1 base and J lost 1, with 4 bases in between. The V gene's germline CDR1 is SGHTA and CDR2 FQGNSA. This CDR3 contains 13 residues. The CDR3 spells CASSLDANTEAFF. CDR3 DNA sequence: TGTGCCAGCAGCTTAGATGCGAACACTGAAGCTTTCTTT.

This chain uses TRBV6-5 with TRBJ1-4, with D maybe TRBD1 (5 bases). The CDR3 has 14 residues. Germline V lookup: CDR1 MNHEY, CDR2 SVGAGI. V was trimmed by 6 bases and J by 7 bases, leaving 15 bases between them. DNA of the CDR3: TGTGCCAGCAGGCCAGGGTTTCGAGGTGAAAAACTGTTTTTT. Translating gives CASRPGFRGEKLFF.

V is TRBV20-1 and J is TRBJ1-5, with a tentative D call TRBD1 (5 bases). V lost 6 bases and J 0 bases, leaving 15 bases between the germline ends. Germline-derived CDR1 and CDR2 are DFQATT and SNEGSKA (reference sequence). The CDR3 totals 15 residues. The DNA for the CDR3 is TGCAGTGCAAGTGTTATAGGGGTTAGCAATCAGCCCCAGCATTTT. It is translated as CSASVIGVSNQPQHF.

V is TRBV19 and J is TRBJ2-4; D tentatively reads TRBD1 or TRBD2 (6 bases each). V gave up 10 bases and J gave up 2 bases, with 24 bases separating them. Germline V gene data show CDR1 as LNHDA and CDR2 as SQIVND (reference sequence). CDR3 length equals 17 residues. This chain's CDR3 is CATRHRAGGGTKNIQYF. As DNA, the CDR3 is TGTGCCACCCGGCACAGGGCAGGAGGGGGGACCAAAAACATTCAGTACTTC.

CDR3 sequence (DNA): TGTGCCAGCAGTCCCCAGGGATTAAATGAAAAACTGTTTTTT. Translating gives CASSPQGLNEKLFF. The V gene is TRBV6-2 or TRBV6-3, the J gene TRBJ1-4; a possible D gene is TRBD1 (5 bases). The V end was cut by 5 bases, the J end by 5 bases, with 12 bases between. Germline values: CDR1 MNHEY, CDR2 SVGEGT. The CDR3 is 14 amino acids.

The gene calls are TRBV9 and TRBJ1-6; possible D gene TRBD1, 6 bases. CDR1 is SGDLS, CDR2 YYNGEE, per germline. The length of the CDR3 is 16 residues. Deletions cut 4 bases from V and 7 bases from J, with 18 bases between. The CDR3 reads CASSQGWGGANSPLHF. The CDR3 DNA follows: TGTGCCAGCAGCCAAGGCTGGGGGGGCGCGAATTCACCCCTCCACTTT.

As for this clone: The junction differs from germline at one of its ends, possibly a read error. The chain is built from TRBV11-2 and TRBJ2-7, with D unclear. CDR1 and CDR2 from the germline V gene are SGHAT and FQNNGV. This CDR3 is 15 amino acids long. CDR3 DNA sequence: TGTGCCTGCAGCTTGCGCCGGCCAGGCGAGTACGAGCAGTACTTC. This encodes CACSLRRPGEYEQYF. The full variable domain, its missing parts supplied by reference TRBV11-2 and TRBJ2-7, is EAGVAQSPRYKIIEKRQSVAFWCNPISGHATLYWYQQILGQGPKLLIQFQNNGVVDDSQLPKDRFSAERLKGVDSTLKIQPAKLEDSAVYLCACSLRRPGEYEQYFGPGTRLTVT.

The J gene is TRBJ1-2, the V gene TRBV30; tentatively, D is TRBD1 (5 bases). From germline, CDR1 is GTSNPN and CDR2 SVGIG (reference sequence). This CDR3 has 15 residues. Trimming stripped 4 bases from V and 0 bases from J, with 15 bases between. The CDR3 loop is CAWNPRGASNYGYTF. DNA for the CDR3: TGTGCCTGGAACCCACGGGGCGCTTCTAACTATGGCTACACCTTC.

This clone was counted a single time. The V call is TRBV28, the J call TRBJ2-5, with a possible D match to TRBD1 (5 bases). This CDR3 region has 11 residues. V gave up 6 bases and J gave up 5 bases, with 7 bases separating them. Germline values: CDR1 MDHEN, CDR2 SYDVKM. As DNA, the CDR3 is TGTGCCAGCAGGGGGCAGGAGACCCAGTACTTC. Protein sequence: CASRGQETQYF.

The CDR3: CASSAMAYGYTF. The DNA of the CDR3 is TGTGCCAGCAGCGCGATGGCCTATGGCTACACCTTC. V gene TRBV5-6 combines with J gene TRBJ1-2; D not certain. V lost 4 bases to trimming and J lost 4 bases, with 8 bases between them. This CDR3 has 12 residues. Germline loops: CDR1 SGHDT, CDR2 YYEEEE. The full variable domain, completed using reference TRBV5-6 and TRBJ1-2, is DAGVTQSPTHLIKTRGQQVTLRCSPKSGHDTVSWYQQALGQGPQFIFQYYEEEERQRGNFPDRFSGHQFPNYSSELNVNALLLGDSALYLCASSAMAYGYTFGSGTRLTVV.

The V gene is TRBV5-6, the J gene TRBJ2-1; TRBD2 aligns across 7 bases. The J segment lost 6 bases and the V segment lost 3 bases, leaving 0 bases of the junction unmatched. The CDR3 spans 12 residues. Germline CDR1 SGHDT, CDR2 YYEEEE. The chain's CDR3 is CASSWGGNEQFF. CDR3 DNA: TGTGCCAGCAGCTGGGGGGGCAATGAGCAGTTCTTC.

In DNA, the CDR3 is TGTGCCAGCAGCTTAGCGGGGGCGGGGGGCCTTTCCTACGAGCAGTACTTC. This codes for CASSLAGAGGLSYEQYF. The chain carries TRBV7-8 and TRBJ2-7, with 8 bases matching TRBD2. The CDR3 has 17 residues. The V and J ends lost 0 bases and 1 base, in that order; junction bases with no gene match: 8. Germline loops: CDR1 SGHVS, CDR2 FQNEAQ.

The table lists this clone with a count of one. The CDR3 DNA reads TGTGCCACAGGACAGGGGGCGCCTGGTGGAAACACCATATATTTT. Its translation: CATGQGAPGGNTIYF. The V gene is TRBV6-5, the J gene TRBJ1-3; the match to TRBD1 covers 11 bases. J gave up 3 bases and V 10 bases, and 8 bases lay outside the gene matches. Per germline, CDR1 MNHEY and CDR2 SVGAGI. The CDR3 has 15 amino acids.

The gene calls are TRBV6-5 and TRBJ1-1, with D perhaps matching TRBD1 (6 bases). Trimming took 7 bases from V and 1 from J, leaving 13 bases between them. Germline values: CDR1 MNHEY, CDR2 SVGAGI. CDR3 length: 14 residues. For the CDR3, the DNA is TGTGCCAGCATCCACACAGGGCGGAACACTGAAGCTTTCTTT. Its translation: CASIHTGRNTEAFF.

This chain connects TRBV5-6 to TRBJ2-5; D is undetermined. Trimming removed 2 bases at V and 5 bases at J, with 10 bases between. CDR1 is SGHDT and CDR2 is YYEEEE in the germline V gene. CDR3 size: 13 residues. CDR3 bases: TGTGCCAGCAGCTTAAATTATGGGGAGACCCAGTACTTC. Translation: CASSLNYGETQYF.